These T cell receptor beta chains were read from a single sample in a study of cytomegalovirus exposure and HLA in healthy donors. Some clones are missing from TCRdb's copy, which holds only in-frame ones; the method was immunoSEQ multiplex PCR. Here the sample spans around 97,000 clones, roughly four fifths being singletons. Sequenced sample: PBMCs. All receptors derive from a man aged 40-55 years in good health and CMV-seropositive. Both conserved end residues are part of each CDR3. D genes are given only for firm matches. The listing skips clone size in some rows; elsewhere it reads once, few, many or a size class.

clone_size	d_call	v_call	j_call	cdr3_aa	cdr3_nt
NA	TRBD1	TRBV7-6	TRBJ1-5	CASSSRQGFSNQPQHF	TGTGCCAGCAGCTCCAGACAGGGGTTTAGCAATCAGCCCCAGCATTTT
NA	NA	TRBV5-1	TRBJ2-2	CASSSSEGGELFF	TGCGCCAGCAGCTCTAGCGAAGGCGGGGAGCTGTTTTTT
NA	TRBD1	TRBV13	TRBJ1-1	CASSLGQGMNTEAFF	TGTGCCAGCAGCTTGGGACAGGGGATGAACACTGAAGCTTTCTTT
NA	TRBD2	TRBV7-2	TRBJ2-3	CASSFTSGTDTQYF	TGTGCCAGCAGCTTTACTAGCGGCACAGATACGCAGTATTTT
NA	TRBD1	TRBV28	TRBJ1-3	CASSVGQVSGNTIYF	TGTGCCAGCAGTGTAGGACAGGTCTCTGGAAACACCATATATTTT
NA	NA	TRBV28	TRBJ1-2	CASSLFEYGYTF	TGTGCCAGCAGTTTGTTCGAGTATGGCTACACCTTC
NA	NA	TRBV2	TRBJ1-5	CASKWEHSNQPQHF	TGTGCCAGCAAGTGGGAGCATAGCAATCAGCCCCAGCATTTT
NA	NA	TRBV6-5	TRBJ2-4	CASSYSIRLKNIQYF	TGTGCCAGCAGTTACTCGATTCGGTTGAAAAACATTCAGTACTTC
NA	TRBD1	TRBV10-1	TRBJ2-3	CASSGTGEDTQYF	TGCGCCAGCAGCGGGACAGGGGAAGATACGCAGTATTTT
NA	TRBD2	TRBV19	TRBJ2-7	CASSPSGGFTYEQYF	TGTGCCAGTAGCCCGTCGGGGGGGTTCACCTACGAGCAGTACTTC
NA	NA	TRBV19	TRBJ2-5	CASKAGPETQYF	TGTGCCAGTAAGGCAGGTCCAGAGACCCAGTACTTC
few	NA	TRBV10-2	TRBJ1-5	CASSVDSLIQPQHF	TGCGCCAGCAGTGTGGACAGCTTGATTCAGCCCCAGCATTTT
NA	TRBD1	TRBV10-2	TRBJ2-7	CASGVGTGERVEQYF	TGCGCCAGCGGGGTTGGGACAGGGGAAAGGGTCGAGCAGTACTTC
NA	NA	TRBV18	TRBJ2-7	CASSPGQPPYEQYF	TGTGCCAGCTCACCAGGGCAGCCGCCCTACGAGCAGTACTTC
NA	NA	TRBV2	TRBJ1-2	CASSLLEYGYTF	TGTGCCAGCAGTCTGCTCGAGTATGGCTACACCTTC
NA	TRBD1	TRBV27	TRBJ1-1	CASSPGGRGRAFF	TGTGCCAGCAGTCCTGGGGGCAGGGGGCGAGCTTTCTTT
NA	NA	TRBV20-1	TRBJ1-1	CRGHMNTEAFF	TGCAGGGGACATATGAACACTGAAGCTTTCTTT
NA	NA	TRBV30	TRBJ1-1	CAWSVQVNTEAFF	TGTGCCTGGAGTGTACAGGTGAACACTGAAGCTTTCTTT
NA	NA	TRBV19	TRBJ1-6	CASTKGRSPLHF	TGTGCCAGTACTAAAGGCAGGTCACCCCTCCACTTT
NA	NA	TRBV2	TRBJ2-1	CASSKFRGGVSGGEQFF	TGTGCCAGCAGTAAATTTCGAGGGGGGGTCTCGGGGGGTGAGCAGTTCTTC
NA	TRBD2	TRBV2	TRBJ2-7	CASSGGLAGGPAEQYF	TGTGCCAGCAGCGGGGGACTAGCGGGAGGGCCGGCCGAGCAGTACTTC
NA	TRBD1	TRBV27	TRBJ1-2	CASSYGGQSYGYTF	TGTGCCAGCAGTTATGGGGGACAGTCCTATGGCTACACCTTC
NA	TRBD1	TRBV2	TRBJ2-1	CASSLGQGAYNEQFF	TGTGCCAGCAGCCTGGGACAGGGGGCTTACAATGAGCAGTTCTTC
NA	TRBD1	TRBV4-2	TRBJ2-2	CASSQVLSTGNTGELFF	TGTGCCAGCAGCCAAGTTTTATCGACAGGGAATACCGGGGAGCTGTTTTTT
NA	TRBD1	TRBV7-9	TRBJ1-5	CASSPVGQGVIQPQHF	TGTGCCAGCAGCCCAGTGGGACAGGGGGTGATACAGCCCCAGCATTTT
NA	TRBD1	TRBV28	TRBJ1-2	CASSTPGQVYGYTF	TGTGCCAGCAGTACCCCGGGACAGGTGTATGGCTACACCTTC
NA	NA	TRBV12-2	TRBJ2-3	CASRLAAGTQYF	TGTGCAAGTCGCTTAGCTGCGGGTACGCAGTATTTT
NA	TRBD1	TRBV18	TRBJ1-2	CASSLDRDYGYTF	TGTGCCAGCTCCCTTGACAGGGACTATGGCTACACCTTC
NA	NA	TRBV28	TRBJ2-7	CASSQKRSVPYEQYF	TGTGCCAGCAGTCAGAAGAGGAGTGTCCCCTACGAGCAGTACTTC
NA	TRBD1	TRBV5-6	TRBJ1-6	CASSRRDSNSPLHF	TGTGCCAGCAGCCGCCGGGACAGCAATTCACCCCTCCACTTT
once	NA	TRBV7-9	TRBJ2-2	CASSLYSPGSGELFF	TGTGCCAGCAGCTTATATTCTCCAGGGTCCGGGGAGCTGTTTTTT
NA	TRBD1	TRBV2	TRBJ1-5	CASRDDRGRQPQHF	TGTGCCAGCAGGGATGACAGGGGGCGACAGCCCCAGCATTTT
NA	TRBD1	TRBV18	TRBJ1-4	CASSPAGTGGSPTNEKLFF	TGTGCCAGCTCACCGGCCGGGACAGGAGGTTCCCCAACTAATGAAAAACTGTTTTTT
NA	NA	TRBV6-5	TRBJ2-3	CAADTLTDTQYF	TGTGCCGCGGACACACTGACAGATACGCAGTATTTT
few	NA	TRBV4-2	TRBJ2-7	CASSPQRSYEQYF	TGTGCCAGCAGCCCTCAGCGCTCCTACGAGCAGTACTTC
NA	TRBD1	TRBV18	TRBJ1-2	CASSPGTAEYGYTF	TGTGCCAGCTCACCGGGGACAGCAGAGTATGGCTACACCTTC
NA	NA	TRBV5-5	TRBJ1-1	CASSLGANTEAFF	TGTGCCAGCAGCCTAGGAGCGAACACTGAAGCTTTCTTT
NA	TRBD1	TRBV11-2	TRBJ2-7	CASSLDWGTGSYEQYF	TGTGCCAGCAGCTTAGATTGGGGGACAGGCTCCTACGAGCAGTACTTC
NA	NA	TRBV7-2	TRBJ2-5	CASSPGGTQYF	TGTGCCAGCAGCCCCGGGGGGACCCAGTACTTC
NA	TRBD1	TRBV29-1	TRBJ1-2	CSAGLGTGDGYTF	TGCAGCGCCGGCCTCGGGACAGGGGATGGCTACACCTTC
NA	NA	TRBV2	TRBJ2-1	CAGSKRLDNEQFF	TGTGCCGGCAGTAAGAGACTCGACAATGAGCAGTTCTTC
NA	NA	TRBV15	TRBJ2-7	CATSSPPGHEYEQYF	TGTGCCACCAGCAGTCCCCCGGGACACGAATACGAGCAGTACTTC
NA	TRBD2	TRBV5-1	TRBJ2-3	CASSTGLAGVFDTQYF	TGCGCCAGCAGCACCGGACTAGCGGGAGTATTTGATACGCAGTATTTT
NA	NA	TRBV14	TRBJ1-1	CAGSQRLNRDTEAFF	TGTGCCGGCAGCCAACGACTTAACAGGGACACTGAAGCTTTCTTT
NA	NA	TRBV5-1	TRBJ2-1	CASSNPGLNNEQFF	TGCGCCAGCAGCAACCCGGGACTTAACAATGAGCAGTTCTTC
NA	TRBD2	TRBV2	TRBJ2-7	CASSYAGGTITYEQYF	TGTGCCAGCAGTTACGCCGGGGGGACGATTACCTACGAGCAGTACTTC
NA	NA	TRBV6-5	TRBJ1-2	CASRGPDYGYTF	TGTGCCAGCAGGGGGCCGGACTATGGCTACACCTTC
NA	NA	TRBV28	TRBJ2-3	CASSFQLFGDTQYF	TGTGCCAGCAGTTTCCAACTGTTCGGAGATACGCAGTATTTT
once	TRBD1	TRBV7-2	TRBJ2-7	CASSRTGTGNNEQYF	TGTGCCAGCAGCCGAACCGGGACAGGGAACAACGAGCAGTACTTC
NA	TRBD2	TRBV11-2	TRBJ2-1	CASSTRGGSYNEQFF	TGTGCCAGCAGCACGCGGGGGGGCTCCTACAATGAGCAGTTCTTC
NA	NA	TRBV19	TRBJ2-2	CASSIRGDTGELFF	TGTGCCAGTAGTATCAGGGGTGACACCGGGGAGCTGTTTTTT
medium-sized	NA	TRBV30	TRBJ1-1	CAWSRGPEAFF	TGTGCCTGGAGTCGGGGTCCTGAAGCTTTCTTT
NA	NA	TRBV19	TRBJ1-2	CASIPRGLRGYGYTF	TGTGCCAGTATACCCCGTGGTTTGCGAGGATATGGCTACACCTTC
NA	TRBD2	TRBV29-1	TRBJ2-1	CSARASGDPHNEQFF	TGCAGCGCTCGGGCTAGCGGGGATCCCCACAATGAGCAGTTCTTC
NA	TRBD1	TRBV5-1	TRBJ1-6	CASSLVTGDNSPLHF	TGCGCCAGCAGCTTGGTGACAGGGGATAATTCACCCCTCCACTTT
NA	NA	TRBV11-2	TRBJ2-5	CASSQSPGTSQETQYF	TGTGCCAGCAGCCAATCCCCCGGGACAAGCCAAGAGACCCAGTACTTC
NA	TRBD2	TRBV2	TRBJ2-1	CAARRGLAGISYNEQFF	TGTGCCGCACGAAGGGGACTAGCGGGGATCTCCTACAATGAGCAGTTCTTC
NA	NA	TRBV18	TRBJ2-2	CASTRSGGSDTGELFF	TGTGCCAGCACAAGGTCTGGTGGGAGCGACACCGGGGAGCTGTTTTTT
NA	NA	TRBV4-1	TRBJ2-7	CASSQDLLDSEIPYEQYF	TGCGCCAGCAGCCAAGATTTATTGGACAGTGAAATACCCTACGAGCAGTACTTC
NA	TRBD1	TRBV7-9	TRBJ2-3	CASSQTGDHTDTQYF	TGTGCCAGCAGCCAAACAGGGGATCACACAGATACGCAGTATTTT